The rows below give T cell receptor beta chains drawn from one sample of a study of identical twins. Each CDR3 protein gets one entry after TCRdb re-called the 5' RACE reads with MiXCR. The repertoire consists of more than 600,000 distinct CDR3 sequences, with roughly 20% occurring once and the leading ten covering less than 15%. The data also belong to a second study, concerning T cells expressing NK-cell markers.

The sequenced sample consisted of PBMCs. The receptors come from a woman younger than 30 in good health. Both conserved end residues are part of each CDR3. D genes are given only for firm matches. Size values are once, few and many counts, or a class for expanded clones, and some rows have none.

abundance	v_gene	d_gene	j_gene	CDR3aa	CDR3nt
many	TRBV6-5	.	TRBJ2-5	CASSYSGSETQYF	TGTGCCAGCAGTTACTCGGGGTCGGAGACCCAGTACTTC
many	TRBV12-3/TRBV12-4	TRBD2	TRBJ2-1	CASSPPGLAGGNEQFF	TGTGCCAGCAGTCCCCCCGGACTAGCGGGGGGCAATGAGCAGTTCTTC
many	TRBV10-3	TRBD1	TRBJ2-1	CAIRGTGSINEQFF	TGTGCCATCAGGGGGACAGGGTCGATCAATGAGCAGTTCTTC
.	TRBV20-1	.	TRBJ2-1	CSASAKFQALYNEQFF	TGCAGTGCTAGCGCCAAATTTCAAGCGCTATACAATGAGCAGTTCTTC
.	TRBV10-3	.	TRBJ2-1	CATGVQGTDEQFF	TGTGCCACGGGGGTCCAGGGGACGGATGAGCAGTTCTTC
many	TRBV2	TRBD1	TRBJ2-1	CASGRDRINEQFF	TGTGCCAGCGGGCGGGACAGGATCAATGAGCAGTTCTTC
.	TRBV11-2	.	TRBJ2-1	CASSFSSAYEQFF	TGTGCCAGCAGCTTTTCCTCCGCCTATGAGCAGTTCTTC
.	TRBV15	.	TRBJ2-5	CATSNRGQETQYF	TGTGCCACCAGCAATCGGGGGCAAGAGACCCAGTACTTC
.	TRBV5-1	.	TRBJ2-5	CASSLESRGPETQYF	TGCGCCAGCAGCTTGGAGTCTCGAGGCCCAGAGACCCAGTACTTC
.	TRBV18	TRBD1	TRBJ1-6	CASSLGTGYNSPLHF	TGTGCCAGCTCACTAGGGACAGGATACAATTCACCCCTCCACTTT
few	TRBV18	.	TRBJ2-4	CASSPVGKNIQYF	TGTGCCAGCTCACCGGTCGGAAAAAACATTCAGTACTTC
.	TRBV10-3	.	TRBJ1-2	CAIALGVGYGYTF	TGTGCCATCGCCCTCGGCGTGGGTTATGGCTACACCTTC
few	TRBV7-9	.	TRBJ1-3	CASSLAGQGAGNTIYF	TGTGCCAGCAGCTTAGCCGGCCAGGGTGCTGGAAACACCATATATTTT
few	TRBV7-9	.	TRBJ2-2	CASSRISTGELFF	TGTGCCAGCAGCAGGATTTCCACCGGGGAGCTGTTTTTT
many	TRBV7-9	.	TRBJ2-1	CASSFLDEQFF	TGTGCCAGCAGTTTTTTGGATGAGCAGTTCTTC
.	TRBV7-6	.	TRBJ1-3	CASSRSGDLSGNTIYF	TGTGCCAGCAGCCGATCGGGGGATCTCTCTGGAAACACCATATATTTT
.	TRBV6-5	TRBD1	TRBJ1-1	CASSYSQGTEAFF	TGTGCCAGCAGTTACTCACAGGGGACTGAAGCTTTCTTT
.	TRBV27	TRBD1	TRBJ2-2	CASSTGVANTGELFF	TGTGCCAGCAGTACAGGGGTGGCGAACACCGGGGAGCTGTTTTTT
few	TRBV24-1	.	TRBJ2-1	CATSDASDMRFF	TGTGCCACCAGTGATGCCTCCGACATGCGGTTCTTC
few	TRBV20-1	TRBD2	TRBJ2-5	CSAPPWGGGSQETQYF	TGCAGTGCTCCCCCTTGGGGCGGGGGGAGCCAAGAGACCCAGTACTTC
few	TRBV7-8	.	TRBJ1-1	CASSPRMGALDTEAFF	TGTGCCAGCAGCCCTCGGATGGGGGCGTTGGACACTGAAGCTTTCTTT
.	TRBV10-3	.	TRBJ1-2	CATADGNYGYTF	TGTGCGACGGCCGACGGAAACTATGGCTACACCTTC
few	TRBV4-2	.	TRBJ2-1	CASSLRLAYEGTYEQFF	TGTGCCAGCAGCCTCCGGTTGGCCTATGAAGGTACCTATGAGCAGTTCTTC
.	TRBV5-4	.	TRBJ2-2	CASSSRDHTNTGELFF	TGTGCCAGCAGCTCCCGAGACCATACGAACACCGGGGAGCTGTTTTTT
few	TRBV11-2	.	TRBJ1-1	CASSLGLTNTEAFF	TGTGCCAGCAGCTTGGGACTGACAAACACTGAAGCTTTCTTT
many	TRBV5-1	.	TRBJ2-2	CASSFTAYYTGELFF	TGCGCCAGCAGCTTCACAGCTTACTACACCGGGGAGCTGTTTTTT
.	TRBV7-9	TRBD2	TRBJ2-3	CASSSPGLAGGGDTQYF	TGTGCCAGCAGCTCCCCAGGACTAGCGGGTGGCGGAGATACGCAGTATTTT
few	TRBV20-1	.	TRBJ1-1	CSASSAYRHTEAFF	TGCAGTGCTAGTTCCGCGTATCGGCACACTGAAGCTTTCTTT
.	TRBV7-9	.	TRBJ2-2	CASSALGTTNTGELFF	TGTGCCAGCAGCGCCCTAGGGACAACGAACACCGGGGAGCTGTTTTTT